Below are 30 T cell receptor beta chains sequenced from a single sample in a study of T cells in Graves' hyperthyroidism and ophthalmopathy (dated by TCRdb to the late 2010s). Libraries came from multiplex PCR. These reads were obtained on an Illumina HiSeq 2000. The TCR beta CDR3 regions were amplified from the RNA transcripts. A first-round RT-PCR of the TCR CDR3 used the HTBI primer set with the Qiagen OneStep RT-PCR kit. TCRdb passed the public sequencing reads through fastp at Q25 and MiXCR, retaining productive beta sequences. Every entry covers one CDR3 protein and lists the most common genes and DNA from its rows. Present in this sample are 200,000 to 250,000 distinct CDR3 sequences, approximately 20% of which were seen just once. The biggest ten clones account for around 43% of the sample. The source material was blood. The source is a man in his forties with Graves' hyperthyroidism.

In this sample, this clonotype turned up many times. V usage is TRBV6-1 and J usage is TRBJ1-1, with TRBD1 as a possible D gene (5 bases). The CDR3 extends over 14 amino acids. Germline loops: CDR1 MNHNS, CDR2 SASEGT. The germline V and J ends were trimmed by 6 bases and 7 bases, with 18 bases remaining between them. The CDR3 loop is CASRHGGALLEAFF. The CDR3 region has the DNA TGTGCCAGCAGACACGGAGGGGCCCTGCTTGAAGCTTTCTTT.

The chain carries TRBV15 and TRBJ1-6, with D perhaps TRBD1 (6 bases). CDR1 is LNHNV and CDR2 is YYDKDF in the germline V gene (reference sequence). The CDR3 is 15 residues long. V lost 3 bases to trimming and J lost 7 bases, with 13 bases between them. Here the CDR3 reads CATSSSRGQNSPLHF. CDR3 in DNA: TGTGCCACCAGCAGTAGTCGGGGACAAAATTCACCCCTCCACTTT.

There are many counts of this clonotype. The rearrangement links TRBV19 to TRBJ1-1; D call uncertain. Germline loops: CDR1 LNHDA, CDR2 SQIVND (reference sequence). The V and J ends lost 9 bases and 6 bases respectively, with 17 bases between them. This CDR3 comprises 13 residues. CDR3 DNA sequence: TGTGCCAGCAAACCGTGGAGGTCGTCTGAAGCTTTCTTT. Protein: CASKPWRSSEAFF.

This clonotype showed up just a few times. The V and J genes are TRBV6-1 and TRBJ1-2; 7 bases fit TRBD1. The CDR3 contains 14 residues. The V and J ends lost 1 base and 8 bases, in that order; junction bases with no gene match: 7. CDR1 and CDR2 from the germline V gene are MNHNS and SASEGT. Written as DNA, the CDR3 is TGTGCCAGCAGTGAAGATCACAGGGGACCCGGCTACACCTTC. This encodes CASSEDHRGPGYTF.

This clonotype was observed at least ten times. This rearrangement joins TRBV28 to TRBJ2-2; D unresolved. CDR3 length: 15 residues. V was trimmed by 6 bases and J by 0 bases, leaving 11 bases between them. The germline CDR1 and CDR2 sequences are MDHEN and SYDVKM. Here the CDR3 DNA reads TGTGCCAGCAGCCCCCACTTGGCGAACACCGGGGAGCTGTTTTTT. Protein sequence: CASSPHLANTGELFF.

The chain carries TRBV7-9 and TRBJ1-1; D remains unclear. Germline CDR1 reads SEHNR; CDR2 reads FQNEAQ (reference sequence). Trimming pared 1 base from V and 0 bases from J, leaving 9 bases between. This CDR3 spans 15 amino acids. The CDR3 protein is CASSLERHMNTEAFF. The CDR3 DNA is TGTGCCAGCAGCTTAGAAAGGCACATGAACACTGAAGCTTTCTTT.

The chain carries TRBV5-5 and TRBJ1-5; D possibly corresponds to TRBD1 (5 bases). Trimming took 4 bases from V and 9 from J, leaving 14 bases between them. Germline-derived CDR1 and CDR2 are SGHKS and YYEKEE (reference sequence). This CDR3 has 13 amino acids. This CDR3 is CASSGGGLGPQHF. CDR3 sequence (DNA): TGTGCCAGCAGCGGCGGGGGTTTGGGGCCCCAGCATTTT. The entire variable domain, with the rest obtained from reference TRBV5-5 and TRBJ1-5, is as follows: DAGVTQSPTHLIKTRGQQVTLRCSPISGHKSVSWYQQVLGQGPQFIFQYYEKEERGRGNFPDRFSARQFPNYSSELNVNALLLGDSALYLCASSGGGLGPQHFGDGTRLSIL.

This clonotype showed up just a few times. The chain links TRBV12-3 or TRBV12-4 to TRBJ2-2, with D possibly TRBD1 on 5 matching bases. V was trimmed by 5 bases and J by 8 bases, leaving 18 bases between them. This CDR3 is 15 amino acids long. The CDR3 DNA reads TGTGCCAGCAGTGAATTGGCAGGGTCGAGTGGGGAGCTGTTTTTT. Its protein is CASSELAGSSGELFF.

At least ten counts were recorded for this clonotype. This chain links TRBV28 with TRBJ1-3, with D unclear. The V gene lost 5 bases and the J gene lost 0 bases, with 11 bases spanning the gap. The length of the CDR3 is 15 residues. CDR1 MDHEN and CDR2 SYDVKM come from the germline V gene. CDR3 sequence (DNA): TGTGCCAGCAGTCCTCCACTGAGCTCTGGAAACACCATATATTTT. It translates to CASSPPLSSGNTIYF.

Ten or more counts support this clonotype. The genes are TRBV7-2 and TRBJ2-7; 16 bases agree with TRBD2. The length of the CDR3 is 16 residues. The V segment lost 5 bases and the J segment 5 bases; nucleotides outside the gene matches: 6. Per germline, CDR1 SGHTA and CDR2 FQGNSA. CDR3 sequence (DNA): TGTGCCAGCAGCCAGGGACTAGCGGGGGGGGGCGACGAGCAGTACTTC. Residues: CASSQGLAGGGDEQYF.

This chain connects TRBV25-1 to TRBJ1-2, with no clear D. This CDR3 has 16 residues. V shed 5 bases and J shed 1 base, with 17 bases lying between them. The germline CDR1 and CDR2 sequences are MGHDK and SYGVNS. CDR3 sequence (DNA): TGTGCCAGCAGTAAACCCGACGGACGGGATAACTATGGCTACACCTTC. It codes for CASSKPDGRDNYGYTF.

This rearrangement joins TRBV28 to TRBJ1-2; 8 positions match TRBD1. The V and J ends lost 6 bases and 6 bases, in that order; junction bases with no gene match: 12. This CDR3 region has 15 residues. Per the germline V gene, CDR1 is MDHEN and CDR2 is SYDVKM. CDR3 nucleotides: TGTGCCAGCAGGACGGTCGCGGCAGGGGGCCATGGCTACACCTTC. It specifies CASRTVAAGGHGYTF.

V and J are TRBV9 and TRBJ2-3; tentatively, D is TRBD2 (7 bases). The germline V and J ends were trimmed by 1 base and 5 bases, with 14 bases remaining between them. Germline V gene data show CDR1 as SGDLS and CDR2 as YYNGEE. The CDR3 is 15 residues long. The CDR3 nucleotides are TGTGCCAGCAGCGTAAAAGGGGGGGGGCAAGATACGCAGTATTTT. Translating it yields CASSVKGGGQDTQYF.

The chain is built from TRBV6-5 and TRBJ2-5, with TRBD2 identical over 8 bases. This CDR3 spans 15 amino acids. The V and J ends lost 4 bases and 5 bases, in that order; junction bases with no gene match: 9. CDR1 MNHEY and CDR2 SVGAGI come from the germline V gene. CDR3 DNA sequence: TGTGCCAGCAGTTTTGTGGCGGGGGGCCAGGAGACCCAGTACTTC. Translation gives CASSFVAGGQETQYF.

A single count supports this clonotype. This chain connects TRBV7-2 to TRBJ1-1, with D possibly being TRBD1 (5 bases). Germline V gives CDR1 SGHTA, CDR2 FQGNSA. The CDR3 totals 17 residues. V lost 5 bases, J lost 4 bases, and 23 bases lay in between. CDR3 coding DNA: TGTGCCAGCAGCCCAAGGGGAGGCACGACTACCCGCACTGAAGCTTTCTTT. Translated, it gives CASSPRGGTTTRTEAFF.

Only a few counts were recorded for this clonotype. This chain uses TRBV7-2 with TRBJ2-3, with TRBD2 matching 12 bases. This CDR3 has 16 residues. The trim removed 6 bases at V and 5 bases at J, leaving 9 bases unmatched. Germline V gene data show CDR1 as SGHTA and CDR2 as FQGNSA. DNA for the CDR3: TGTGCCAGCAGTCCCAACCTAGCGGGGGGGCAAGATACGCAGTATTTT. Translation gives CASSPNLAGGQDTQYF.

This clonotype was observed at least ten times. This chain links TRBV10-3 with TRBJ1-1; D unclear. The CDR3 loop spans 13 amino acids. Trimming stripped 6 bases from V and 3 bases from J, with 11 bases between. Germline V gene data show CDR1 as ENHRY and CDR2 as SYGVKD. For the CDR3, the DNA is TGTGCCATCAGGACACGGGGAGACACTGAAGCTTTCTTT. Translation gives CAIRTRGDTEAFF.

There are many counts of this clonotype. This chain uses TRBV6-1 with TRBJ1-5, with 9 positions matching TRBD1. V shed 5 bases, J shed 6 bases, and the junction held 5 bases outside the gene matches. The germline CDR1 and CDR2 sequences are MNHNS and SASEGT. The CDR3 runs to 14 residues. In DNA form, the CDR3 reads TGTGCCAGCAGTACGGGACAGGGAAGTCAGCCCCAGCATTTT. Its protein is CASSTGQGSQPQHF.

The rearrangement joins TRBV18 to TRBJ1-1; the D gene is possibly TRBD1 (5 bases). Germline V gene sequence: CDR1 KGHSH, CDR2 LQKENI. The V gene lost 6 bases and the J gene lost 3 bases, with 20 bases spanning the gap. This CDR3 has 16 amino acids. CDR3 in amino acids: CASSRGRIGRDTEAFF. In DNA form, the CDR3 reads TGTGCCAGCTCCCGGGGACGGATTGGGCGGGACACTGAAGCTTTCTTT.

This clonotype was counted at least ten times. The V call is TRBV28, the J call TRBJ1-1; D possibly corresponds to TRBD1 (6 bases). Germline V gene lookup returns CDR1 MDHEN and CDR2 SYDVKM. This CDR3 is built from 16 residues. Trimming pared 3 bases from V and 4 bases from J, leaving 18 bases between. The CDR3, as DNA: TGTGCCAGCAGTTTGCACAACCGGGGGGCGACCACTGAAGCTTTCTTT. Its translation: CASSLHNRGATTEAFF.

This clonotype was detected only a few times. The CDR3 loop is CASSAGLKQETQYF. The CDR3 region has the DNA TGTGCCAGCAGCGCGGGACTAAAACAAGAGACCCAGTACTTC. The chain carries TRBV5-6 and TRBJ2-5; TRBD2 agrees at 7 bases. CDR1 is SGHDT and CDR2 is YYEEEE in the germline V gene. Unmatched junction bases numbered 5, after V lost 4 bases and J lost 2 bases. There are 14 residues in the CDR3.

This clonotype was detected many times. The chain has TRBV10-3 and TRBJ2-7; perhaps TRBD2 as D (6 bases). This CDR3 has 16 amino acids. From germline, CDR1 is ENHRY and CDR2 SYGVKD. Trimming took 4 bases from V and 5 from J, leaving 21 bases between them. The CDR3 sequence: CAISGGVAGIEDEQYF. DNA of the CDR3: TGTGCCATCAGTGGGGGGGTGGCAGGCATCGAGGACGAGCAGTACTTC.

This clonotype was picked up a small number of times. The chain recombines TRBV4-3 with TRBJ2-2; tentatively, D is TRBD1 (6 bases). Germline values: CDR1 LGHNA, CDR2 YSLEER. The V gene lost 1 base and the J gene lost 5 bases, with 11 bases spanning the gap. The CDR3 is 15 amino acids. The CDR3 DNA is TGCGCCAGCAGCCAAGTGCAGGGGTTGACCGGGGAGCTGTTTTTT. Protein product: CASSQVQGLTGELFF.

This clonotype was seen ten or more times. The J gene is TRBJ1-6, the V gene TRBV6-1, with TRBD1 matching 8 bases. Per germline, CDR1 MNHNS and CDR2 SASEGT. The junction had 9 bases not matched to a gene; V was cut back by 3 bases and J by 5 bases. The CDR3 loop spans 17 amino acids. CDR3 residues: CASSDDWEDRDNSPLHF. Here the CDR3 DNA reads TGTGCCAGCAGTGACGATTGGGAGGACAGGGATAATTCACCCCTCCACTTT.

A few counts support this clonotype. The chain uses TRBV5-4 and TRBJ1-1, with D uncertain. The ends were cut back, 5 bases at V and 1 base at J, with 12 bases in the middle. Germline lookup yields CDR1 SGHNT and CDR2 YYREEE (reference sequence). The length of the CDR3 is 14 residues. CDR3 nucleotide sequence: TGTGCCAGCAGTAAAGGGTGGACGAACACTGAAGCTTTCTTT. Protein: CASSKGWTNTEAFF. The variable domain in full, completed from reference TRBV5-4 and TRBJ1-1, reads ETGVTQSPTHLIKTRGQQVTLRCSSQSGHNTVSWYQQALGQGPQFIFQYYREEENGRGNFPPRFSGLQFPNYSSELNVNALELDDSALYLCASSKGWTNTEAFFGQGTRLTVV.

The chain recombines TRBV6-1 with TRBJ2-7, with 8 bases identical to TRBD1. CDR3 length: 13 amino acids. J lost 6 bases, V lost 6 bases, and 7 bases had no gene match. Germline V CDR1 and CDR2: MNHNS, SASEGT. The CDR3 protein is CASRGTGEREQYF. Written as DNA, the CDR3 is TGTGCCAGCAGGGGGACAGGAGAACGCGAGCAGTACTTC.

This clonotype was counted at least ten times. The chain's CDR3 is CASSVVPRSNSPLHF. The CDR3 DNA reads TGTGCCAGCAGCGTGGTTCCGAGGAGTAATTCACCCCTCCACTTT. This chain connects TRBV6-1 to TRBJ1-6; D uncertain. Trimming pared 6 bases from V and 6 bases from J, leaving 15 bases between. CDR1 is MNHNS and CDR2 is SASEGT in the germline V gene. The CDR3 consists of 15 residues.

This clonotype was observed many times. The V call is TRBV20-1, the J call TRBJ2-3, with 10 bases matching TRBD2. V trimming: 1 base; J trimming: 5 bases; junction bases outside the gene matches: 9. This CDR3 comprises 16 residues. The germline gives CDR1 DFQATT, CDR2 SNEGSKA (reference sequence). The chain's CDR3 is CSARAALAGVQDTQYF. The CDR3 nucleotides are TGCAGTGCTAGAGCGGCTCTAGCGGGGGTTCAAGATACGCAGTATTTT.

This clonotype has just a few counts. The V and J genes are TRBV4-3 and TRBJ1-2; D possibly corresponds to TRBD1 (5 bases). The germline CDR1 and CDR2 sequences are LGHNA and YSLEER. The CDR3 spans 14 residues. Trimming stripped 0 bases from V and 8 bases from J, with 13 bases between. The CDR3 DNA sequence: TGCGCCAGCAGCCAAGAAATAGGGACGGTGGGCTACACCTTC. Protein sequence: CASSQEIGTVGYTF.

This clonotype was observed many times. J is TRBJ2-3 and V is TRBV7-2; D may be TRBD1 or TRBD2 (5 bases each). Germline V gene sequence: CDR1 SGHTA, CDR2 FQGNSA. V gave up 5 bases and J gave up 10 bases, with 16 bases separating them. This CDR3 has 13 residues. The CDR3 loop reads CASSPERGRPQYF. The CDR3 DNA reads TGTGCCAGCAGCCCAGAACGGGGCAGGCCGCAGTATTTT. Looking up the rest from reference TRBV7-2 and TRBJ2-3 gives the full variable domain: GAGVSQSPSNKVTEKGKDVELRCDPISGHTALYWYRQSLGQGLEFLIYFQGNSAPDKSGLPSDRFSAERTGGSVSTLTIQRTQQEDSAVYLCASSPERGRPQYFGPGTRLTVL.